The rows below give T cell receptor beta chains drawn from one sample of a study of identical twins. Each CDR3 protein is one row after TCRdb ran MiXCR on the 5' RACE reads. Altogether hundreds of thousands of distinct CDR3 sequences are present, 18% being singletons, with the ten largest covering over 10%. These data also formed part of another study, on T cells expressing NK-cell markers.

The material sequenced was PBMCs. The receptors shown here come from a woman aged 18-35 years in good health. Both conserved end residues are part of each CDR3. A D gene is named only where the DNA matches it firmly. Expanded clones are given a class, and other clones once, few, many or no size at all.

v_gene,j_gene,d_gene,abundance,CDR3aa,CDR3nt
TRBV5-1,TRBJ2-1,TRBD2,few,CASSLRPSGGLRGINNEQFF,TGCGCCAGCAGTCTTAGGCCTAGCGGGGGGCTCCGAGGAATTAACAATGAGCAGTTCTTC
TRBV5-6,TRBJ1-1,.,many,CASSSFWVGTEAFF,TGTGCCAGCAGCTCGTTTTGGGTAGGGACTGAAGCTTTCTTT
TRBV12-3/TRBV12-4,TRBJ1-2,.,few,CASSFTIYGYTF,TGTGCCAGCAGTTTCACCATCTATGGCTACACCTTC
TRBV5-1,TRBJ2-5,TRBD2,.,CASSFGRDYTQETQYF,TGCGCCAGCAGCTTCGGCCGGGACTACACTCAAGAGACCCAGTACTTC
TRBV7-2,TRBJ2-7,.,.,CASSLVADLRYEQYF,TGTGCCAGCAGCTTAGTAGCGGACCTCCGGTACGAGCAGTACTTC
TRBV6-2/TRBV6-3,TRBJ2-3,.,few,CASSDFPDTQYF,TGTGCCAGCAGTGACTTTCCAGATACGCAGTATTTT
TRBV20-1,TRBJ2-5,TRBD1,.,CSASGDRHFGETQYF,TGCAGTGCTAGTGGGGACAGGCACTTCGGAGAGACCCAGTACTTC
TRBV3-1,TRBJ1-1,.,many,CASSQLENTEAFF,TGTGCCAGCAGCCAGCTCGAGAACACTGAAGCTTTCTTT
TRBV6-1,TRBJ2-1,TRBD2,few,CASRSSGGANNEQFF,TGTGCCAGCCGAAGTAGCGGGGGGGCCAACAATGAGCAGTTCTTC
TRBV3-1,TRBJ2-5,TRBD1,.,CASSLDRGRDQETQYF,TGTGCCAGCAGCCTTGACAGGGGACGAGATCAAGAGACCCAGTACTTC
TRBV10-2,TRBJ2-7,.,few,CASSEGGLGYF,TGCGCCAGCAGCGAGGGCGGATTGGGGTACTTC
TRBV6-2/TRBV6-3,TRBJ1-1,.,.,CASNGQGMTEAFF,TGTGCCAGCAACGGGCAGGGCATGACTGAAGCTTTCTTT
TRBV12-3/TRBV12-4,TRBJ1-1,.,few,CASSLLQGLFF,TGTGCCAGCAGTTTATTGCAGGGGCTTTTCTTT
TRBV20-1,TRBJ2-7,.,.,CSAMALKRQYF,TGCAGTGCTATGGCCTTGAAACGGCAGTACTTC
TRBV20-1,TRBJ1-1,.,many,CSAITGPNTEAFF,TGCAGTGCTATCACAGGACCGAACACTGAAGCTTTCTTT
TRBV7-3,TRBJ2-7,.,.,CASSPDRTSYEQYF,TGTGCCAGCAGCCCTGACAGGACTTCCTACGAGCAGTACTTC
TRBV29-1,TRBJ2-7,.,.,CSVDEGLDEQYF,TGCAGCGTTGACGAGGGTCTGGACGAGCAGTACTTC
TRBV24-1,TRBJ2-5,.,few,CATSDPPNETQYF,TGTGCCACCAGTGACCCCCCCAACGAGACCCAGTACTTC
TRBV7-8,TRBJ2-1,TRBD2,.,CASSTTSGSYNEQFF,TGTGCCAGCAGCACGACTAGCGGTTCCTACAATGAGCAGTTCTTC
TRBV4-2,TRBJ1-1,.,.,CASREGPTNTEAFF,TGTGCCAGCAGAGAGGGACCGACGAACACTGAAGCTTTCTTT
TRBV7-9,TRBJ2-1,.,few,CASSFSGKGDNEQFF,TGTGCCAGCAGCTTTTCCGGGAAAGGGGACAATGAGCAGTTCTTC
TRBV12-3/TRBV12-4,TRBJ1-2,.,many,CASSLVGPPHGYTF,TGTGCCAGCAGTTTAGTGGGACCCCCTCATGGCTACACCTTC
TRBV5-1,TRBJ1-2,.,.,CASSLAPGALYGYTF,TGCGCCAGCAGCTTGGCCCCAGGAGCTCTATATGGCTACACCTTC
TRBV12-3/TRBV12-4,TRBJ2-7,.,.,CASRRRDHEQYF,TGTGCCAGCAGACGCAGGGACCACGAGCAGTACTTC
TRBV20-1,TRBJ2-5,TRBD1,.,CSARGTGGETQYF,TGCAGTGCTAGAGGGACAGGGGGAGAGACCCAGTACTTC
TRBV3-1,TRBJ2-1,TRBD2,.,CASSLKWPTSGGGSYNEQFF,TGTGCCAGCAGCCTTAAGTGGCCGACTAGCGGGGGGGGATCCTACAATGAGCAGTTCTTC
TRBV5-6,TRBJ2-7,TRBD2,.,CASRFLAGTYEQYF,TGTGCCAGCAGATTTCTAGCGGGGACCTACGAGCAGTACTTC
TRBV7-6,TRBJ2-1,.,.,CASSLPGLKSYNEQFF,TGTGCCAGCAGTCTACCCGGGCTGAAGTCCTACAATGAGCAGTTCTTC
TRBV4-1,TRBJ2-2,.,.,CASSGGQSRGQTGELFF,TGCGCCAGCAGCGGGGGGCAATCCAGGGGACAGACCGGGGAGCTGTTTTTT
TRBV29-1,TRBJ2-7,TRBD1,.,CSVGGTGRYEQYF,TGCAGCGTGGGAGGGACAGGGAGGTACGAGCAGTACTTC
TRBV4-3,TRBJ2-5,.,.,CASSQFGTPEETQYF,TGCGCCAGCAGCCAGTTTGGGACGCCAGAAGAGACCCAGTACTTC
TRBV10-2,TRBJ2-3,TRBD1,.,CASRGQGRTDTQYF,TGCGCCAGCAGGGGACAGGGCCGCACAGATACGCAGTATTTT
TRBV7-2,TRBJ2-7,TRBD2,.,CASSFAGTSGSLNEQYF,TGTGCCAGCAGCTTTGCCGGGACTAGCGGGAGTCTCAACGAGCAGTACTTC
TRBV4-1,TRBJ2-7,TRBD1,.,CASSKTGGATYEQYF,TGCGCCAGCAGTAAGACAGGGGGCGCAACCTACGAGCAGTACTTC
TRBV12-3/TRBV12-4,TRBJ1-1,.,few,CASSFYDTEAFF,TGTGCCAGCAGTTTCTATGACACTGAAGCTTTCTTT
TRBV3-1,TRBJ2-1,.,.,CASSQVSEQFF,TGTGCCAGCAGCCAAGTTTCCGAGCAGTTCTTC
TRBV7-6,TRBJ1-2,.,.,CASSSVRDARANYGYTF,TGTGCCAGCAGCTCTGTCCGGGACGCTAGAGCTAACTATGGCTACACCTTC